The source of this TCR beta chain is a study of blood T cells in healthy people across ages. Germline values: CDR1 SGHVS, CDR2 FNYEAQ. The CDR3 covers 14 residues. Each donor gave 9.5 to 10 milliliters of peripheral blood. General observations from the study: Diversity was higher, and naive CD4+ cells more numerous, in long-lived donors than in aged donors.

Note on this clonotype: Its cognate antigen is unknown. The junction departs from germline at one end; a sequencing error may be responsible.

With a J-beta primer mix and a sample-barcoded 5' primer, a second PCR ran roughly 6 to 11 cycles. MiXCR was run by TCRdb on the 5' RACE reads, yielding one entry per CDR3 protein. The data contain hundreds of thousands of distinct CDR3 sequences, 55% to 70% of them singletons. The specimen was blood. V and J are TRBV7-6 and TRBJ2-3; D not resolved. This clonotype was sampled from a man aged 25 to 40 in good health. CDR3 DNA sequence: TGTGCCGGCAGCTTAAGTGGGGTATCGACTACGCAGTATTTT. Amino acid sequence: CAGSLSGVSTTQYF.